These 28 T cell receptor beta chains were sequenced from one sample in a study of T cells after yellow fever vaccination. Using its own MiXCR run on the 5' RACE reads, TCRdb lists one record per CDR3 protein. The sample lists 400,000 to 650,000 distinct CDR3 sequences, 20% to 25% occurring once. The sample in question was PBMCs, obtained 21 days after the first yellow fever vaccination. The receptors come from a man between 18 and 29 years old who received the YFV17D yellow fever vaccine.

In DNA, the CDR3 is TGCGCCAGCAGCGAGCCGGGACAGAGTACGTACGAGCAGTACTTC. It yields the protein CASSEPGQSTYEQYF. The chain has TRBV5-1 and TRBJ2-7; 7 nucleotides agree with TRBD1. CDR1 is SGHRS, CDR2 YFSETQ, per germline. The CDR3 totals 15 residues. V was pared by 4 bases and J by 4 bases, with 11 bases of the junction left unmatched.

The chain combines TRBV7-9 with TRBJ1-4, with 10 bases aligning to TRBD1. This CDR3 spans 16 amino acids. The V and J ends lost 4 bases and 7 bases, in that order; junction bases with no gene match: 9. Germline CDR1 reads SEHNR; CDR2 reads FQNEAQ (reference sequence). CDR3 sequence reads: CASSSTLTGGVEKLFF. CDR3 coding DNA: TGTGCCAGCAGCTCTACCTTGACAGGGGGCGTTGAAAAACTGTTTTTT.

Only a few counts were recorded for this clonotype. J is TRBJ2-5 and V is TRBV7-9; D gene uncertain. CDR1 SEHNR and CDR2 FQNEAQ come from the germline V gene (reference sequence). With 2 bases removed from V and 1 base from J, the gap between germline ends came to 11 bases. CDR3 length: 15 amino acids. In DNA, the CDR3 is TGTGCCAGCAGCTTATTACCGTCACCCCAAGAGACCCAGTACTTC. It is translated as CASSLLPSPQETQYF. Full variable domain (outside the CDR3, taken from reference TRBV7-9 and TRBJ2-5): DTGVSQNPRHKITKRGQNVTFRCDPISEHNRLYWYRQTLGQGPEFLTYFQNEAQLEKSRLLSDRFSAERPKGSFSTLEIQRTEQGDSAMYLCASSLLPSPQETQYFGPGTRLLVL.

This sequence joins TRBV7-2 and TRBJ2-7; D is unclear. The CDR3 loop spans 14 amino acids. The V and J ends lost 4 bases and 2 bases respectively, with 12 bases between them. Germline lookup yields CDR1 SGHTA and CDR2 FQGNSA. The DNA of the CDR3 is TGTGCCAGCAGCTCGTATCTAAGGACCTACGAGCAGTACGTC. Translated: CASSSYLRTYEQYV.

The CDR3 DNA reads TGCGCCAGCAGCCAAGATCCCCCGGGTAGTGGCTCTGGGGCCAACGTCCTGACTTTC. This translates into CASSQDPPGSGSGANVLTF. The rearrangement uses TRBV4-3 and TRBJ2-6; D is ambiguous. CDR3 length equals 19 residues. CDR1 is LGHNA and CDR2 is YSLEER in the germline V gene. The V end lost 0 bases, the J end lost 0 bases, and 15 bases lay between the germline ends.

This clonotype was found many times. The chain links TRBV12-3 or TRBV12-4 to TRBJ2-3; the D is unclear. This CDR3 region has 12 residues. The germline V and J ends were trimmed by 3 bases and 6 bases, with 7 bases remaining between them. The CDR3 here is CASSFRADTQYF. Written as DNA, the CDR3 is TGTGCCAGCAGTTTCCGTGCTGATACGCAGTATTTT.

This clonotype was recorded many times. This rearrangement joins TRBV5-4 to TRBJ2-3, with 11 bases identical to TRBD2. Germline CDR1 is SGHNT and CDR2 is YYREEE (reference sequence). V lost 1 base, J lost 4 bases, and 8 bases stayed unmatched. The CDR3 has 17 amino acids. CDR3 in DNA: TGTGCCAGCAGCTTGCAGAGGACTAGCGGGCGGGCAGATACGCAGTATTTT. Translated, it gives CASSLQRTSGRADTQYF.

On this clonotype: One end of the junction varies from germline; a read error may be responsible. The J gene is TRBJ2-2, the V gene TRBV5-1; 9 nucleotides line up with TRBD2. Germline loops: CDR1 SGHRS, CDR2 YFSETQ. CDR3 length: 19 amino acids. CDR3 nucleotides: TGCGCCAGAAGCTTGTACTTGCGGGGGGGCCTTGAGAACACCGGGGAGCTGTTTTTT. It encodes CARSLYLRGGLENTGELFF.

V and J are TRBV14 and TRBJ2-7; D is undetermined. The CDR3 runs 14 residues. Germline loops: CDR1 SGHDN, CDR2 FVKESK. V was trimmed by 5 bases and J by 0 bases, leaving 11 bases between them. The CDR3 sequence: CASSVATLSYEQYF. CDR3 sequence (DNA): TGTGCCAGCAGCGTCGCTACCCTCTCCTACGAGCAGTACTTC.

The rearrangement uses TRBV15 and TRBJ2-7; 7 bases map to TRBD1. The ends lost 5 bases at V and 2 bases at J; junction bases unmatched: 3. Germline CDR1 reads LNHNV; CDR2 reads YYDKDF (reference sequence). The CDR3 runs 13 residues. In DNA form, the CDR3 reads TGTGCCACCAGCCAGGGACAGACCTACGAGCAGTACTTC. It is translated as CATSQGQTYEQYF. The full variable domain, its missing parts supplied by reference TRBV15 and TRBJ2-7, is DAMVIQNPRYQVTQFGKPVTLSCSQTLNHNVMYWYQQKSSQAPKLLFHYYDKDFNNEADTPDNFQSRRPNTSFCFLDIRSPGLGDTAMYLCATSQGQTYEQYFGPGTRLTVT.

This chain joins TRBV12-3 or TRBV12-4 and TRBJ2-1; weak D call: TRBD1 (6 bases). The CDR3 has 15 amino acids. V lost 5 bases and J 8 bases, leaving 19 bases between the germline ends. In DNA, the CDR3 is TGTGCCAGCAGTAACCCGACAGGCCGCTGGGATGAGCAGTTCTTC. Protein: CASSNPTGRWDEQFF.

This clonotype has a handful of counts. The chain uses TRBV4-1 and TRBJ2-3, with TRBD2 matching 11 bases. CDR1 MGHRA and CDR2 YSYEKL come from the germline V gene. J lost 5 bases, V lost 1 base, and 5 bases had no gene match. CDR3 length equals 16 residues. The CDR3 nucleotides read TGCGCCAGCAGCCAAGTTTTAGCGGGGGGGCTAGATACGCAGTATTTT. Translated, it gives CASSQVLAGGLDTQYF.

The chain joins TRBV19 to TRBJ2-3; 10 nucleotides match TRBD2. The V segment lost 4 bases and the J segment 6 bases; nucleotides outside the gene matches: 10. The CDR3 is 16 residues long. CDR1 is LNHDA and CDR2 is SQIVND in the germline V gene (reference sequence). CDR3 sequence (DNA): TGTGCCAGTAGTACAGCAGCGGGGGGGCCGTGGGATACGCAGTATTTT. Its translation: CASSTAAGGPWDTQYF.

The chain carries TRBV18 and TRBJ1-6; D not certain. V lost 2 bases and J 7 bases, leaving 9 bases between the germline ends. In germline, CDR1 is KGHSH, CDR2 LQKENI. This CDR3 is built from 14 residues. The CDR3 protein is CASSPESRNSPLHF. The CDR3 DNA reads TGTGCCAGCTCACCAGAATCGCGAAATTCACCCCTCCACTTT. Combining the CDR3 with reference TRBV18 and TRBJ1-6 gives the whole variable domain NAGVMQNPRHLVRRRGQEARLRCSPMKGHSHVYWYRQLPEEGLKFMVYLQKENIIDESGMPKERFSAEFPKEGPSILRIQQVVRGDSAAYFCASSPESRNSPLHFGNGTRLTVT.

In this sample, this clonotype turned up a few times. This chain links TRBV6-1 with TRBJ1-3; no firm D call. V was trimmed by 3 bases and J by 0 bases, leaving 6 bases between them. The CDR3 loop spans 14 amino acids. CDR1 and CDR2 (germline): MNHNS, SASEGT. The CDR3, as DNA: TGTGCCAGCAGTGACAGTGACTCTGGAAACACCATATATTTT. Protein sequence: CASSDSDSGNTIYF.

The rearrangement links TRBV18 to TRBJ2-3; 8 positions agree with TRBD2. Per germline, CDR1 KGHSH and CDR2 LQKENI. V shed 3 bases and J 3 bases; nucleotides not matched to a gene: 5. The CDR3 covers 15 residues. CDR3: CASSPFSGGTDTQYF. The CDR3 nucleotides read TGTGCCAGCTCACCGTTCAGCGGGGGAACAGATACGCAGTATTTT.

The chain links TRBV5-1 to TRBJ1-5, with 8 bases aligning to TRBD1. The junction had 8 bases not matched to a gene; V was cut back by 2 bases and J by 7 bases. The germline V gene encodes CDR1 SGHRS and CDR2 YFSETQ. The CDR3 extends over 15 amino acids. The CDR3 DNA follows: TGCGCCAGCAGCTTCGGAACAGGGGGGAAGCAGCCCCAGCATTTT. Translating gives CASSFGTGGKQPQHF.

This clonotype showed up just a few times. V is TRBV20-1 and J is TRBJ1-1; D is uncertain. The CDR3 is 12 residues long. Germline CDR1 reads DFQATT; CDR2 reads SNEGSKA (reference sequence). The ends were cut back, 4 bases at V and 3 bases at J, with 9 bases in the middle. CDR3 in amino acids: CSANGRDTEAFF. CDR3 coding DNA: TGCAGTGCTAACGGACGGGACACTGAAGCTTTCTTT.

There are a few counts of this clonotype. The J gene is TRBJ1-1, the V gene TRBV12-3 or TRBV12-4; D not certain. The CDR3 is 13 amino acids. Trimming took 7 bases from V and 1 from J, leaving 10 bases between them. The CDR3 reads CASKLSPNTEAFF. In DNA form, the CDR3 reads TGTGCCAGCAAACTCAGCCCGAACACTGAAGCTTTCTTT.

This clonotype showed up just a few times. The rearrangement links TRBV29-1 to TRBJ2-7; D tentatively fits TRBD1 or TRBD2 (5 bases each). V dropped 1 base and J dropped 5 bases, with 15 bases sitting between them. Germline V gives CDR1 SQVTM, CDR2 ANQGSEA. This CDR3 contains 14 residues. In DNA, the CDR3 is TGCAGCGTTGAAGGCACAGGCCTGGGGGACGAGCAGTACTTC. As protein: CSVEGTGLGDEQYF.

V gene TRBV5-1 combines with J gene TRBJ2-1; 10 bases match TRBD2. CDR1 is SGHRS, CDR2 YFSETQ, per germline. This CDR3 is 14 amino acids long. Trimming took 4 bases from V and 5 from J; bases not matched to a gene: 3. This CDR3 is CASSKRGGDNEQFF. For the CDR3, the DNA is TGCGCCAGCAGCAAGCGGGGGGGCGACAATGAGCAGTTCTTC.

The V call is TRBV5-1, the J call TRBJ1-2; TRBD1 matches at 8 bases. From germline, CDR1 is SGHRS and CDR2 YFSETQ. The CDR3 is made up of 15 amino acids. Trimming at V came to 3 bases and at J to 4 bases, leaving 8 bases not matched to a gene. CDR3 DNA: TGCGCCAGCAGCTCGGACAGGGTTACCGCCTATGGCTACACCTTC. The encoded protein is CASSSDRVTAYGYTF.

This chain connects TRBV6-1 to TRBJ2-3; D is unresolved. Germline assignment: CDR1 MNHNS and CDR2 SASEGT. V lost 5 bases to trimming and J lost 3 bases, with 12 bases between them. CDR3 length: 14 amino acids. Here the CDR3 reads CASSPSLPTDTQYF. The DNA of the CDR3 is TGTGCCAGCAGTCCCAGCCTCCCGACAGATACGCAGTATTTT.

This clonotype has a handful of counts. CDR3 in amino acids: CASSLNVFFGDSDTDTQYF. The CDR3, as DNA: TGTGCCAGCAGCTTAAACGTATTCTTCGGGGACAGTGACACAGATACGCAGTATTTT. The chain employs TRBV11-1 and TRBJ2-3; 7 bases are shared with TRBD1. The CDR3 spans 19 residues. Germline trimming cut 2 bases from V and 2 bases from J; bases unmatched to any gene: 16. Looked up from germline, CDR1 is SGHAT and CDR2 is FQDESV (reference sequence).

This clonotype came up a few times. V gene TRBV2 combines with J gene TRBJ2-7; possible D gene TRBD1, 6 bases. Germline-derived CDR1 and CDR2 are SNHLY and FYNNEI. This CDR3 region has 13 residues. V was shortened by 4 bases and J by 2 bases, with 9 bases between the two germline ends. This CDR3 reads CASSVPGAYEQYF. Written as DNA, the CDR3 is TGTGCCAGCAGTGTCCCAGGGGCCTACGAGCAGTACTTC. Full variable domain (missing parts from reference TRBV2 and TRBJ2-7): EPEVTQTPSHQVTQMGQEVILRCVPISNHLYFYWYRQILGQKVEFLVSFYNNEISEKSEIFDDQFSVERPDGSNFTLKIRSTKLEDSAMYFCASSVPGAYEQYFGPGTRLTVT.

This clonotype was found once. V gene TRBV6-5 combines with J gene TRBJ1-5; TRBD1 might be the D (5 bases). V shed 8 bases and J shed 3 bases, with 8 bases lying between them. The CDR3 is 12 amino acids. Germline CDR1 and CDR2: MNHEY and SVGAGI. The CDR3 region has the DNA TGTGCCAGCGGAGGGGTCAATCAGCCCCAGCATTTT. Translation gives CASGGVNQPQHF.

This clonotype was counted between two and nine times. This chain joins TRBV6-2 or TRBV6-3 and TRBJ1-1, with 9 bases fitting TRBD1. CDR3 size: 17 residues. Trimming at V came to 2 bases and at J to 1 base, leaving 8 bases not matched to a gene. Germline V gene sequence: CDR1 MNHEY, CDR2 SVGEGT. The CDR3, as DNA: TGTGCCAGCAGTTACACGCGGGACAGGGCTTCGAACACTGAAGCTTTCTTT. Protein sequence: CASSYTRDRASNTEAFF.

This clonotype was recorded at least ten times. The chain couples TRBV4-2 to TRBJ2-5; D gene unclear. V was clipped by 1 base and J by 3 bases, with 9 bases between them. The CDR3 is 14 amino acids. The V gene's germline CDR1 is LGHNA and CDR2 YNFKEQ. The CDR3 spells CASSQGSEEETQYF. In DNA form, the CDR3 reads TGTGCCAGCAGCCAAGGGTCTGAGGAAGAGACCCAGTACTTC.